A single sample is the source of the 8 T cell receptor beta chains below, sequenced in a study of T cell changes during pregnancy in multiple sclerosis. Libraries were prepared by immunoSEQ multiplex PCR; TCRdb keeps only in-frame clonotypes and omits some of them. Of some 40,000 clones listed, nearly 90% were seen once; the top ten hold about 0.51%. The specimen comprised CD4+ T cells from peripheral blood mononuclear cells, sampled in the second trimester of pregnancy. These receptors were collected from a female donor with multiple sclerosis, enrolled in a pregnancy study.

This clone has just a few counts. CDR3 in DNA: TGTGCCAGCAGCTTCGAGACAGGGGGATGGGAGCAGTACTTC. Translation gives CASSFETGGWEQYF. V and J are TRBV7-9 and TRBJ2-7; 9 positions match TRBD1. Germline trimming cut 3 bases from V and 7 bases from J; bases unmatched to any gene: 7. The CDR3 totals 14 residues. Germline CDR1 and CDR2: SEHNR and FQNEAQ (reference sequence).

The genes are TRBV10-3 and TRBJ2-3; 16 nucleotides line up with TRBD2. Germline-derived CDR1 and CDR2 are ENHRY and SYGVKD. The CDR3 extends over 17 amino acids. Germline trimming cut 3 bases from V and 3 bases from J; bases unmatched to any gene: 3. The CDR3 DNA follows: TGTGCCATCAGTGATAAGGGACTAGCGGGAGGGACAGATACGCAGTATTTT. Translating it yields CAISDKGLAGGTDTQYF.

The chain links TRBV7-8 to TRBJ1-5; possible D gene TRBD1, 6 bases. The V gene's germline CDR1 is SGHVS and CDR2 FQNEAQ. The V gene lost 5 bases and the J gene lost 4 bases, with 12 bases spanning the gap. The CDR3 sequence is 14 residues long. The CDR3: CASSRDRTNQPQHF. The CDR3 region has the DNA TGTGCCAGCAGCAGAGACAGGACAAATCAGCCCCAGCATTTT.

This rearrangement joins TRBV28 to TRBJ1-5; 7 positions match TRBD1. This CDR3 contains 15 residues. Per the germline V gene, CDR1 is MDHEN and CDR2 is SYDVKM. J gave up 4 bases and V 4 bases, and 7 bases lay outside the gene matches. CDR3 region: CASSSARDRNQPQHF. As DNA, the CDR3 is TGTGCCAGCAGTTCCGCTAGGGACAGAAATCAGCCCCAGCATTTT.

The count of this clone is one. V usage is TRBV29-1 and J usage is TRBJ2-7; 7 bases align to TRBD2. The CDR3 length is 13 residues. The junction had 6 bases not matched to a gene; V was cut back by 4 bases and J by 3 bases. The germline CDR1 and CDR2 sequences are SQVTM and ANQGSEA. The CDR3 coding sequence is TGCAGCGTTGCCGGGACTACGTTCTACGAGCAGTACTTC. Residues: CSVAGTTFYEQYF.

This chain uses TRBV4-1 with TRBJ2-3; D is uncertain. Per the germline V gene, CDR1 is MGHRA and CDR2 is YSYEKL. The CDR3 contains 16 residues. The V end lost 0 bases, the J end lost 6 bases, and 16 bases lay between the germline ends. The CDR3 DNA reads TGCGCCAGCAGCCAAGATCAATCTCTACCCCGGGATACGCAGTATTTT. Encoded protein: CASSQDQSLPRDTQYF.

The chain links TRBV7-2 to TRBJ1-2; the match to TRBD1 covers 8 bases. CDR1 SGHTA and CDR2 FQGNSA come from the germline V gene. The J segment lost 6 bases and the V segment lost 4 bases, leaving 7 bases of the junction unmatched. This CDR3 comprises 14 residues. The CDR3 DNA reads TGTGCCAGCAGCTCTGACAGGGGAGTCCATGGCTACACCTTC. Translated: CASSSDRGVHGYTF.

V usage is TRBV25-1 and J usage is TRBJ1-1, with TRBD1 as a possible D gene (6 bases). V lost 0 bases to trimming and J lost 10 bases, with 9 bases between them. The CDR3 covers 12 residues. In germline, CDR1 is MGHDK, CDR2 SYGVNS. This chain's CDR3 is CASSEYGRGAFF. The CDR3 DNA reads TGTGCCAGCAGTGAATATGGCAGGGGAGCTTTCTTT.